These T cell receptor beta chains were read from a single sample in a study of OX40 agonist ivuxolimab in advanced cancers. Assay: immunoSEQ multiplex PCR; the TCRdb copy retains only in-frame clones and omits some. The data show around 68,000 clones, with approximately 81% seen just once and roughly 16% held by the top ten. The material was CD4+ or CD8+ T cells sorted from blood, obtained in a trial of the OX40 agonist ivuxolimab. All receptors come from an adult with an advanced solid tumor such as melanoma, head and neck, liver or kidney cancer. Each CDR3 is given with its conserved first and last residue. A D gene is named only where the DNA matches it firmly. Size is omitted from some rows. Given values are once, few, many or a class for expanded clones.

>.|.|TRBV21-1|TRBJ2-7
CASSKPPGSPYEQYF
TGTGCCAGCAGCAAACCCCCGGGAAGCCCCTACGAGCAGTACTTC
>.|.|TRBV28|TRBJ1-5
CASSLLQISNQPQHF
TGTGCCAGCAGTTTGCTGCAAATAAGCAATCAGCCCCAGCATTTT
>.|.|TRBV6-1|TRBJ1-5
CASSEWEGNQPQHF
TGTGCCAGCAGTGAATGGGAGGGCAATCAGCCCCAGCATTTT
>once|TRBD1|TRBV2|TRBJ1-4
CASRVLGQPNEKLFF
TGTGCCAGCAGGGTGCTGGGACAGCCTAATGAAAAACTGTTTTTT
>.|.|TRBV7-9|TRBJ1-1
CASSPGTTFTMNTEAFF
TGTGCCAGCAGCCCCGGGACAACGTTTACAATGAACACTGAAGCTTTCTTT
>.|TRBD1|TRBV6-6|TRBJ2-4
CASRPGQGTKNIQYF
TGTGCCAGCAGACCGGGACAGGGAACCAAAAACATTCAGTACTTC
>.|.|TRBV6-6|TRBJ2-3
CASSFYGDTQYF
TGTGCCAGCAGTTTCTACGGAGATACGCAGTATTTT
>.|.|TRBV28|TRBJ2-7
CASSPPGQIYEQYF
TGTGCCAGCAGTCCGCCGGGACAAATCTACGAGCAGTACTTC
>few|.|TRBV2|TRBJ2-2
CASSESSRTGELFF
TGTGCCAGCAGTGAATCTAGCCGCACCGGGGAGCTGTTTTTT
>.|TRBD2|TRBV6-5|TRBJ2-3
CASSTPSGSTDTQYF
TGTGCCAGCAGTACTCCTAGCGGAAGCACAGATACGCAGTATTTT
>.|.|TRBV2|TRBJ2-1
CASSTIARNEQFF
TGTGCCAGCAGTACAATTGCCCGCAATGAGCAGTTCTTC
>.|TRBD1|TRBV5-8|TRBJ2-7
CASSLGQGDEQYF
TGTGCCAGCAGCCTTGGACAGGGGGACGAGCAGTACTTC
>.|.|TRBV11-3|TRBJ2-7
CASSLDPLYEQYF
TGTGCCAGCAGCTTAGATCCCCTCTACGAGCAGTACTTC
>.|.|TRBV28|TRBJ2-1
CASSSPGATYNEQFF
TGTGCCAGCAGTTCCCCAGGGGCTACCTACAATGAGCAGTTCTTC
>.|TRBD1|TRBV27|TRBJ1-5
CASSPLTGIGNQPQHF
TGTGCCAGCAGCCCATTGACAGGGATCGGCAATCAGCCCCAGCATTTT
>.|TRBD1|TRBV11-3|TRBJ2-2
CASSPSWTGTTGELFF
TGTGCCAGCAGCCCAAGCTGGACAGGAACCACCGGGGAGCTGTTTTTT
>.|.|TRBV11-2|TRBJ2-7
CASSLDQRGSYEQYF
TGTGCCAGCAGCTTAGATCAGAGAGGCTCCTACGAGCAGTACTTC
>.|TRBD1|TRBV5-1|TRBJ2-1
CASSLAVTGGAYNEQFF
TGCGCCAGCAGCTTGGCTGTGACAGGGGGCGCCTACAATGAGCAGTTCTTC
>.|TRBD2|TRBV10-3|TRBJ2-5
CAISEGTGGVEQYF
TGTGCCATCAGTGAGGGGACTGGGGGGGTAGAGCAGTACTTC
>few|TRBD2|TRBV27|TRBJ2-6
CASSWTSSSSGANVLTF
TGTGCCAGCAGCTGGACTAGCAGCAGCTCTGGGGCCAACGTCCTGACTTTC
>.|.|TRBV7-9|TRBJ1-1
CASSLYHDIRNTEAFF
TGTGCCAGCAGCTTATACCACGACATCCGGAACACTGAAGCTTTCTTT
>.|.|TRBV28|TRBJ1-3
CASSPRLVGPGNTIYF
TGTGCCAGCAGTCCCCGGCTGGTGGGGCCTGGAAACACCATATATTTT
>.|TRBD1|TRBV19|TRBJ2-1
CASSFRPGQGYNEQFF
TGTGCCAGTAGTTTCCGACCGGGACAGGGTTACAATGAGCAGTTCTTC
>.|TRBD1|TRBV5-1|TRBJ2-5
CASSLGGTGMETQYF
TGCGCCAGCAGCTTGGGGGGGACAGGGATGGAGACCCAGTACTTC